This record concerns one TCR beta chain sequence. Its specificity is unknown. 60 Vbeta and 13 Jbeta primers were used in PCR. Measured with immunoSEQ multiplex PCR; TCRdb has only the in-frame clones, and not every one. The sample shows about 160,000 clones, about 79% of them seen only once. These data belong to a study of cytomegalovirus exposure and HLA in healthy donors. Broader study findings: According to the study, roughly 160 TCR beta chains were cytomegalovirus-associated. In a later analysis, V- and J-gene trimming of beta chains associated with a DCLRE1C missense variant, replicated independently. Specificity for CMV antigens was confirmed in vitro for a few of the CMV-associated chains. Among the sequence variants, a highly shared cluster was likely an artifact of sequencing.

The germline V gene has CDR1 MDHEN and CDR2 SYDVKM. V lost 5 bases, J lost 4 bases, and 23 bases stayed unmatched. CDR3 length: 21 residues. Sequencing was done on a sample of PBMCs. This TCR came from a woman aged 45 to 65 in good health and CMV-seropositive. The J gene is TRBJ2-7, the V gene TRBV28; TRBD2 matches 13 bases. The CDR3: CASSPPTKLAGGPRRAYEQYF. CDR3 nucleotide sequence: TGTGCCAGCAGTCCCCCAACTAAACTAGCGGGGGGGCCGAGACGGGCTTACGAGCAGTACTTC. Using reference TRBV28 and TRBJ2-7 for the parts outside the CDR3, the full variable domain is DVKVTQSSRYLVKRTGEKVFLECVQDMDHENMFWYRQDPGLGLRLIYFSYDVKMKEKGDIPEGYSVSREKKERFSLILESASTNQTSMYLCASSPPTKLAGGPRRAYEQYFGPGTRLTVT.